Following are 13 T cell receptor beta chains from one sample sequenced in a study of T cells after yellow fever vaccination. TCRdb passed the 5' RACE reads through MiXCR, listing each CDR3 protein once. The table shows 230,000 or so distinct CDR3 sequences, with approximately 3.8% occurring only once. Sequenced here: PBMCs, sampled 15 days after the yellow fever booster vaccination. Source of these receptors: a man younger than 35 who received the YFV17D yellow fever vaccine.

This clonotype was detected ten times or more. The rearrangement joins TRBV20-1 to TRBJ1-5, with 9 positions matching TRBD1. The CDR3 totals 18 residues. Germline values: CDR1 DFQATT, CDR2 SNEGSKA (reference sequence). Losses at the gene ends were 0 bases for V and 4 bases for J; bases not matched to a gene: 13. In DNA form, the CDR3 reads TGCAGTGCTAGAGATATACAGGGGTGGGACAGGGATAATCAGCCCCAGCATTTT. This codes for CSARDIQGWDRDNQPQHF.

This clonotype was recorded many times. V gene TRBV5-6 combines with J gene TRBJ1-2, with D possibly being TRBD1 (6 bases). Trimming stripped 4 bases from V and 6 bases from J, with 13 bases between. This CDR3 has 13 residues. Germline loops: CDR1 SGHDT, CDR2 YYEEEE. CDR3 sequence reads: CASSPGTRDGYTF. DNA for the CDR3: TGTGCCAGCAGCCCCGGGACAAGGGATGGCTACACCTTC.

This clonotype occurred many times. The genes are TRBV12-3 or TRBV12-4 and TRBJ1-2; D gene unclear. Trimming took off 0 bases at V and 2 bases at J, with 4 bases between the two ends. This CDR3 has 13 amino acids. CDR3 region: CASSLAKNYGYTF. The CDR3 region has the DNA TGTGCCAGCAGTTTAGCAAAAAACTATGGCTACACCTTC.

As regards this clonotype: A much more abundant neighbour one base away suggests this may be a read error. The rearrangement links TRBV6-5 to TRBJ1-5; D ambiguous. Germline CDR1 MNHEY, CDR2 SVGAGI. The CDR3 runs 13 residues. CDR3 in amino acids: CASGYLGMEPQHF. Written as DNA, the CDR3 is TGTGCCAGCGGTTATTTGGGGATGGAGCCCCAGCATTTT.

This clonotype was recorded many times. The rearrangement joins TRBV20-1 to TRBJ2-3; maybe TRBD2 (6 bases). The V end was cut by 4 bases, the J end by 4 bases, with 15 bases between. Germline assignment: CDR1 DFQATT and CDR2 SNEGSKA (reference sequence). This CDR3 spans 14 amino acids. CDR3 bases: TGCAGTGCTACATCTAGCGTTCCTTCAGATACGCAGTATTTT. This translates into CSATSSVPSDTQYF.

This clonotype was counted ten times or more. V is TRBV6-2 or TRBV6-3 and J is TRBJ2-2; TRBD2 aligns across 7 bases. V lost 8 bases to trimming and J lost 10 bases; unmatched junction nucleotides: 1. The germline V gene encodes CDR1 MNHEY and CDR2 SVGEGT. The CDR3 is 10 amino acids. In DNA form, the CDR3 reads TGTGCCAGCGGGAGGGTGGAGCTGTTTTTT. Translating gives CASGRVELFF.

This clonotype occurred many times. The chain couples TRBV27 to TRBJ2-7; 11 positions agree with TRBD2. Germline-derived CDR1 and CDR2 are MNHEY and SMNVEV (reference sequence). This CDR3 has 20 amino acids. With V trimmed by 5 bases and J by 3 bases, 21 bases remained unmatched. CDR3 amino acids: CASSPRLRLAGNLSNYEQYV. Here the CDR3 DNA reads TGTGCCAGCAGTCCCCGTCTTAGACTAGCGGGGAATCTATCCAACTACGAGCAGTACGTC.

The rearrangement joins TRBV4-2 to TRBJ2-1, with D uncertain. V lost 5 bases and J 0 bases, leaving 14 bases between the germline ends. The CDR3 consists of 16 residues. CDR1 is LGHNA, CDR2 YNFKEQ, per germline. CDR3 nucleotides: TGTGCCAGCAGCTCCATCAAGGAGAGCTCCTACAATGAGCAGTTCTTC. Protein product: CASSSIKESSYNEQFF.

This clonotype occurred many times. J is TRBJ2-5 and V is TRBV6-2 or TRBV6-3; 7 bases map to TRBD1. The CDR3 extends over 14 amino acids. The V segment lost 5 bases and the J segment 3 bases; nucleotides outside the gene matches: 6. Germline lookup yields CDR1 MNHEY and CDR2 SVGEGT. CDR3 loop: CASSQSGGKETQYF. CDR3 nucleotides: TGTGCCAGCAGTCAATCAGGGGGAAAAGAGACCCAGTACTTC.

This clonotype has ten or more counts. The chain has TRBV18 and TRBJ1-5, with D possibly being TRBD1 (5 bases). The germline gives CDR1 KGHSH, CDR2 LQKENI. This CDR3 comprises 13 residues. The V and J ends lost 3 bases and 7 bases respectively, with 10 bases between them. The CDR3 sequence: CASSPGENQPQHF. The CDR3 DNA reads as TGTGCCAGCTCACCGGGGGAGAACCAGCCCCAGCATTTT.

In this sample, this clonotype turned up many times. V usage is TRBV12-3 or TRBV12-4 and J usage is TRBJ2-1; TRBD2 matches 10 bases. The CDR3 loop spans 15 amino acids. With 5 bases clipped from V and 5 bases from J, the junction kept 6 bases outside the gene matches. The CDR3 loop reads CASSHSGGSNNEQFF. DNA for the CDR3: TGTGCCAGCAGTCATAGCGGGGGGAGCAACAATGAGCAGTTCTTC.

This clonotype came up many times. Here the CDR3 reads CASSEGLYSGNTIYF. DNA for the CDR3: TGCGCCAGCAGCGAGGGGTTATACTCTGGAAACACCATATATTTT. The chain joins TRBV5-1 to TRBJ1-3, with D perhaps matching TRBD1 (5 bases). V lost 4 bases and J 0 bases, leaving 11 bases between the germline ends. This CDR3 comprises 15 residues. CDR1 is SGHRS, CDR2 YFSETQ, per germline.

In this sample, this clonotype turned up many times. The V and J genes are TRBV11-2 and TRBJ2-7; 8 bases agree with TRBD1. V trimming: 5 bases; J trimming: 2 bases; junction bases outside the gene matches: 11. Germline CDR1 is SGHAT and CDR2 is FQNNGV. There are 16 residues in the CDR3. CDR3 amino acids: CASSLLTGTGPYEQYF. The CDR3 bases are TGTGCCAGCAGCCTATTAACCGGGACAGGTCCCTACGAGCAGTACTTC.